This T cell receptor (beta chain) was found in a study of shared clonotypes between healthy human individuals. Bulk PBMC genomic DNA spanned ten immunoSEQ deep plates. Libraries were prepared by immunoSEQ multiplex PCR; TCRdb keeps only in-frame clonotypes and omits some of them. The sample consists of roughly 500,000 clones, roughly 78% of them appearing once. Per germline, CDR1 MDHEN and CDR2 SYDVKM. The CDR3 consists of 14 residues. V trimming: 2 bases; J trimming: 9 bases; junction bases outside the gene matches: 7. All of the donors resided in Nashville, Tennessee, and each was a Caucasian adult.

The chain carries TRBV28 and TRBJ2-1, with 7 bases that match TRBD1. The receptor's source is a woman aged 40 to 50 in good health. Some clones in this sample may be carry-over from other donors' samples. The sample comprised PBMCs. This CDR3 reads CASSLGANRGEQFF. In nucleotides, the CDR3 is TGTGCCAGCAGTTTAGGGGCCAACAGGGGTGAGCAGTTCTTC.